The rows below give T cell receptor beta chains drawn from one sample of a study of cytomegalovirus exposure and HLA in healthy donors. Using immunoSEQ multiplex PCR, the repertoire was profiled, and TCRdb retains in-frame clones only, with some absent. The data contain roughly 100,000 clones, roughly 80% of them singletons. Sequencing was carried out using PBMCs. These receptors were collected from a woman aged 40 to 50 in good health and CMV-seropositive. The CDR3 runs from the conserved cysteine through the conserved F or W. The order of the fields is clone size, J gene, V gene, CDR3 protein. Not every row has a clone size; where given, it reads once, few, many or a size class.

size: -; J: TRBJ2-3; V: TRBV4-2; CDR3: CASSYPSGTRADTQYF
size: -; J: TRBJ2-5; V: TRBV5-1; CDR3: CASSAGADQETQYF
size: -; J: TRBJ1-6; V: TRBV28; CDR3: CASSIPPGQGGDGSPLHF
size: few; J: TRBJ2-5; V: TRBV5-1; CDR3: CASSSQTSQETQYF
size: -; J: TRBJ2-1; V: TRBV4-1; CDR3: CASSRGLAGGVDEQFF
size: -; J: TRBJ1-2; V: TRBV4-3; CDR3: CASSQGASGGNGYTF
size: -; J: TRBJ2-3; V: TRBV7-8; CDR3: CASRPTRGSQLDTQYF
size: -; J: TRBJ2-7; V: TRBV7-9; CDR3: CASSFAGTGGFDF
size: once; J: TRBJ2-7; V: TRBV7-2; CDR3: CASSLRQRGEQYF
size: -; J: TRBJ2-1; V: TRBV18; CDR3: CASSPPEFAGDGEQFF
size: -; J: TRBJ2-6; V: TRBV19; CDR3: CASRMRVGGAGANVLTF
size: -; J: TRBJ2-2; V: TRBV7-9; CDR3: CASSPRAVTGELFF
size: -; J: TRBJ2-7; V: TRBV28; CDR3: CASSPRGLNEQYF
size: -; J: TRBJ2-7; V: TRBV11-2; CDR3: CASSVHGPGAETYEQYF
size: few; J: TRBJ1-5; V: TRBV21-1; CDR3: CASSTRVNQPQHF
size: -; J: TRBJ2-1; V: TRBV28; CDR3: CASSFRGGIRNEQFF
size: -; J: TRBJ1-5; V: TRBV5-4; CDR3: CASSTGGTGNQPQHF
size: -; J: TRBJ1-1; V: TRBV29-1; CDR3: CSVEKRLMPQAFF
size: -; J: TRBJ2-3; V: TRBV4-2; CDR3: CASSEYPSGEGPDTQYF
size: once; J: TRBJ1-4; V: TRBV15; CDR3: CATRRGRTGGEKLFF
size: -; J: TRBJ2-3; V: TRBV7-9; CDR3: CSSSPRTTTDTQYF
size: once; J: TRBJ1-1; V: TRBV5-1; CDR3: CASSDKLGQGVNTEAFF
size: few; J: TRBJ1-4; V: TRBV4-2; CDR3: CASSHPGQGSEKLFF
size: few; J: TRBJ2-1; V: TRBV5-1; CDR3: CASSSPSGGGSYNEQFF
size: -; J: TRBJ1-4; V: TRBV5-1; CDR3: CASRPQTGPNEKLFF
size: -; J: -; V: TRBV12-5; CDR3: CASGLRLAGGYSYEQYF
size: -; J: TRBJ2-3; V: TRBV28; CDR3: CASSLGLAGGTDTQYF
size: -; J: TRBJ2-1; V: TRBV19; CDR3: CASSSGLAGPQQFF
size: -; J: TRBJ1-6; V: TRBV7-8; CDR3: CASSVVVRGPTGSPLHF
size: -; J: TRBJ2-2; V: TRBV9; CDR3: CASSAVSGGGGELFF
size: -; J: TRBJ2-5; V: TRBV5-1; CDR3: CASSLSRGGGETQYF
size: -; J: TRBJ2-3; V: TRBV10-3; CDR3: CAISDHSSTDTQYF
size: few; J: TRBJ2-1; V: TRBV12-5; CDR3: CASAKTSQSPVNEQFF
size: -; J: TRBJ1-5; V: TRBV15; CDR3: CATSRKMTGGSQPQHF
size: -; J: TRBJ2-4; V: TRBV6-5; CDR3: CASSYSFGAPKNIQYF
size: -; J: TRBJ2-2; V: TRBV5-6; CDR3: CASSLVPGTGELFF
size: -; J: TRBJ2-1; V: TRBV4-1; CDR3: CASSQTTSGAQQFF
size: -; J: TRBJ2-1; V: TRBV2; CDR3: CASSASGGRYYNEQFF
size: -; J: TRBJ2-1; V: TRBV10-3; CDR3: CAISEVAGVLNEQFF
size: -; J: TRBJ2-7; V: TRBV10-3; CDR3: CAISGQGGSEQYF
size: -; J: TRBJ1-1; V: TRBV28; CDR3: CASSFEAFPENTEAFF
size: -; J: TRBJ2-2; V: TRBV6-6; CDR3: CASSRMGAGNTGELFF
size: -; J: TRBJ1-3; V: TRBV5-8; CDR3: CASSWDRGLGNTIYF
size: -; J: TRBJ2-1; V: TRBV2; CDR3: CASSETGTNNEQFF
size: -; J: TRBJ2-3; V: TRBV5-4; CDR3: CASSVGSGGAGQYF
size: few; J: TRBJ2-2; V: TRBV7-9; CDR3: CASSPGDRILNTGELFF
size: few; J: TRBJ1-5; V: TRBV10-3; CDR3: CAISEGASNQPQHF
size: -; J: TRBJ2-1; V: TRBV27; CDR3: CASSLLAGDSSEQFF
size: -; J: TRBJ2-3; V: TRBV5-6; CDR3: CASTTDRGIADTQYF
size: -; J: TRBJ1-2; V: TRBV6-5; CDR3: CASSYSLTGLTYGYTF
size: few; J: TRBJ2-3; V: TRBV6-1; CDR3: CASSEGRGADTQYF
size: few; J: TRBJ2-5; V: TRBV19; CDR3: CASSPWTGEETQYF
size: -; J: TRBJ1-4; V: TRBV29-1; CDR3: CSVAGQPNEKLFF
size: once; J: TRBJ2-5; V: TRBV7-9; CDR3: CASSLVLAGGKETQYF
size: -; J: TRBJ2-3; V: TRBV29-1; CDR3: CSATGTVDTQYF
size: -; J: TRBJ2-7; V: TRBV28; CDR3: CASSSPGGSYEQYF
size: few; J: TRBJ2-6; V: TRBV7-9; CDR3: CASSSWTGLGGANVLTF